The next 5 T cell receptor beta chains were all read from a single sample in a study of T cell responses to AZD1222 COVID-19 vaccine. Sequencing used immunoSEQ multiplex PCR; TCRdb keeps in-frame clones, though not all of them. The sample has 210,000 or so clones; approximately 94% are singletons. Sequences were derived from peripheral blood, sampled on day 0 of MenACWY control vaccination. The receptors shown here come from an adult in good health.

To note about this clone: Sequence at one end of the junction differs from germline and may be a read error. The chain joins TRBV7-7 to TRBJ2-5; 11 bases map to TRBD2. Germline V gene data show CDR1 as SSHAT and CDR2 as FNYEAQ (reference sequence). This CDR3 is built from 13 residues. Here the CDR3 reads CASSLAGGETQYF. In DNA, the CDR3 is TGTGCTAGCAGCTTAGCGGGAGGGGAGACCCAGTACTTC.

This clone came up once. The gene calls are TRBV4-3 and TRBJ1-2; D unresolved. The CDR3 runs to 15 residues. V lost 5 bases and J 0 bases, leaving 13 bases between the germline ends. The germline V gene encodes CDR1 LGHNA and CDR2 YSLEER. The CDR3 bases are TGCGCCAGCAGCTCACTTGGGAGTTCTAACTATGGCTACACCTTC. Its translation: CASSSLGSSNYGYTF.

The chain has TRBV6-5 and TRBJ1-6; D remains ambiguous. The V gene's germline CDR1 is MNHEY and CDR2 SVGAGI. With 7 bases removed from V and 5 bases from J, the gap between germline ends came to 12 bases. This CDR3 comprises 14 residues. The DNA of the CDR3 is TGTGCCAGCAAGAGGGATGCAAATAATTCACCCCTCCACTTT. Translating it yields CASKRDANNSPLHF.

This chain connects TRBV6-2 or TRBV6-3 to TRBJ1-2; TRBD1 matches 7 bases. This CDR3 has 17 residues. Trimming took 6 bases from V and 0 from J; bases not matched to a gene: 13. Germline CDR1 is MNHEY and CDR2 is SVGEGT. This CDR3 reads CASSRPTLDRANYGYTF. DNA of the CDR3: TGTGCCAGCAGCCGCCCCACCCTAGACAGGGCTAACTATGGCTACACCTTC.

The V call is TRBV5-1, the J call TRBJ1-2, with 8 nucleotides matching TRBD1. This CDR3 is built from 15 residues. Germline CDR1 and CDR2: SGHRS and YFSETQ. Germline trimming cut 0 bases from V and 3 bases from J; bases unmatched to any gene: 4. CDR3 residues: CASSLGSGGDYGYTF. In DNA form, the CDR3 reads TGCGCCAGCAGCTTGGGTTCAGGGGGCGACTATGGCTACACCTTC.